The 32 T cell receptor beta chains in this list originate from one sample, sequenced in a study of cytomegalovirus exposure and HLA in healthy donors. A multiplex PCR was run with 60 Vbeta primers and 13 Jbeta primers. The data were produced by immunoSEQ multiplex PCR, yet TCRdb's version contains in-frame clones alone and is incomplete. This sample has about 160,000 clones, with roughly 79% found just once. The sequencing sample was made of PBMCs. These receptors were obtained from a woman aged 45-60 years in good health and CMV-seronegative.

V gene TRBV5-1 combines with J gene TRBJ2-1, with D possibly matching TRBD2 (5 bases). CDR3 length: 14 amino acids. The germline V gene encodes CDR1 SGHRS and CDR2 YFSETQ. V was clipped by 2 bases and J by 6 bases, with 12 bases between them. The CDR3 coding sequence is TGCGCCAGCAGCTTATCCGGGGTAGCCAATGAGCAGTTCTTC. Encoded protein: CASSLSGVANEQFF.

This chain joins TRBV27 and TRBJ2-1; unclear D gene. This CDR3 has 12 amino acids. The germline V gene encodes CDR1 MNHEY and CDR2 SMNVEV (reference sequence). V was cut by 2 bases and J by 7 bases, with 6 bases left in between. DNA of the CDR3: TGTGCCAGCAGTTTAATGGAGAATGAGCAGTTCTTC. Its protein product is CASSLMENEQFF.

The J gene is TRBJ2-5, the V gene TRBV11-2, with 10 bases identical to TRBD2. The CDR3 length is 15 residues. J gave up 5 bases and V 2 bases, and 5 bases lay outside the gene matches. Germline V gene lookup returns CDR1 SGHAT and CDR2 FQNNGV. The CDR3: CASSLSGGARETQYF. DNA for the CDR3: TGTGCCAGCAGCTTAAGCGGGGGGGCACGGGAGACCCAGTACTTC.

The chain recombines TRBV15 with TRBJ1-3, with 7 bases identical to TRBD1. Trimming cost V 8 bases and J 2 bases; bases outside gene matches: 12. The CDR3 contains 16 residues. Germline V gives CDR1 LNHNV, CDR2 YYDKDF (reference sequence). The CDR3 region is CATPEEQGVTGNTIYF. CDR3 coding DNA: TGTGCCACCCCCGAGGAGCAGGGGGTGACTGGAAACACCATATATTTT.

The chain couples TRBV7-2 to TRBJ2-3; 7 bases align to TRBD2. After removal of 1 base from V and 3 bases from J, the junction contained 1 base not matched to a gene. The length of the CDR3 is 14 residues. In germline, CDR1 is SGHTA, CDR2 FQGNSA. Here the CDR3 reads CASSLGSGTDTQYF. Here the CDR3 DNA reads TGTGCCAGCAGCTTAGGTAGCGGGACAGATACGCAGTATTTT.

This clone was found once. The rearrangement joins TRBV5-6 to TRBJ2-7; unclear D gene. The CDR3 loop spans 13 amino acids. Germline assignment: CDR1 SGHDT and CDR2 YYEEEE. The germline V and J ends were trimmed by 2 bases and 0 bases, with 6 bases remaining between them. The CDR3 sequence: CASSFASSYEQYF. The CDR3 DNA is TGTGCCAGCAGCTTTGCTAGCTCCTACGAGCAGTACTTC. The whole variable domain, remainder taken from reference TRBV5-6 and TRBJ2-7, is DAGVTQSPTHLIKTRGQQVTLRCSPKSGHDTVSWYQQALGQGPQFIFQYYEEEERQRGNFPDRFSGHQFPNYSSELNVNALLLGDSALYLCASSFASSYEQYFGPGTRLTVT.

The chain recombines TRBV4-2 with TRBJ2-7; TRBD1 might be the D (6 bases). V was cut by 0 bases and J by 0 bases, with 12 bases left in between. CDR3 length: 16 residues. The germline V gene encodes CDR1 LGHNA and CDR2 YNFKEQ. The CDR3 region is CASSQDPETGSYEQYF. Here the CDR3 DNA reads TGTGCCAGCAGCCAAGACCCGGAGACAGGCTCCTACGAGCAGTACTTC.

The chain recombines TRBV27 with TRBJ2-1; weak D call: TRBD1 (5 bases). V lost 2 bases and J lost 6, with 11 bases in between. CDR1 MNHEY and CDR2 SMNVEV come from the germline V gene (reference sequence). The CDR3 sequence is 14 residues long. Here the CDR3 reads CASSLGAPPNEQFF. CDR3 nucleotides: TGTGCCAGCAGTTTAGGGGCCCCTCCCAATGAGCAGTTCTTC.

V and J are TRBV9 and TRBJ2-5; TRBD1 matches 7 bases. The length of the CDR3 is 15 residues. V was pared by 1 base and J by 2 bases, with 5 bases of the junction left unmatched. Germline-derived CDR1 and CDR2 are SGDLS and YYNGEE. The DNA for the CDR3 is TGTGCCAGCAGCGTATTCCCGGGACAGCAAGAGACCCAGTACTTC. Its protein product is CASSVFPGQQETQYF.

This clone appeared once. CDR3 DNA sequence: TGTGCCAGCAGTTTTGGGACAGAGCACTATGGCTACACCTTC. Amino acids: CASSFGTEHYGYTF. The chain employs TRBV6-1 and TRBJ1-2, with 7 positions matching TRBD1. V trimming: 5 bases; J trimming: 3 bases; junction bases outside the gene matches: 6. Germline V gene lookup returns CDR1 MNHNS and CDR2 SASEGT. CDR3 length: 14 amino acids.

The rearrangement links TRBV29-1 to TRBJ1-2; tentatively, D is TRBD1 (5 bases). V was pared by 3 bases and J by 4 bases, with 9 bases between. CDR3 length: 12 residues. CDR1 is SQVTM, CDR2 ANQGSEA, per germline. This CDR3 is CSVEGGTYGYTF. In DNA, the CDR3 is TGCAGCGTTGAGGGCGGGACCTATGGCTACACCTTC.

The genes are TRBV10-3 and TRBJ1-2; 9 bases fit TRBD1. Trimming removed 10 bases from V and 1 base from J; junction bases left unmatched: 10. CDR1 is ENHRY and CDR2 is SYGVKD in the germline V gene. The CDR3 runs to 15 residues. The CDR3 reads CASQTGGFSNYGYTF. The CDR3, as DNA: TGTGCCAGCCAGACAGGGGGTTTTAGTAACTATGGCTACACCTTC.

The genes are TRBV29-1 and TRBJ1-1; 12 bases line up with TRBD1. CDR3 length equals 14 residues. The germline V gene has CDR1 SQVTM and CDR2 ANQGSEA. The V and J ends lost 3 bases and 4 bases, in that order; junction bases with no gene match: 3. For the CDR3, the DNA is TGCAGCGTTGATAGGGACAGGGGGCCCACTGAAGCTTTCTTT. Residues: CSVDRDRGPTEAFF.

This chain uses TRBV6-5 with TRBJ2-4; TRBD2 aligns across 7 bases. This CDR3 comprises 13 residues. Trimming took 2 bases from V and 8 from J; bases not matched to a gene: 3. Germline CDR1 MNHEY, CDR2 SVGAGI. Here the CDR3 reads CASSYKGRDIQYF. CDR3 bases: TGTGCCAGCAGTTACAAGGGGAGGGACATTCAGTACTTC.

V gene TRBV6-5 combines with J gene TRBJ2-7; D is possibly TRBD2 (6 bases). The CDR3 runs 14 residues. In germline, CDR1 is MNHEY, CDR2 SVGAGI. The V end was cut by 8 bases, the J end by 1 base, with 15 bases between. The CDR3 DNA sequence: TGTGCCAGCGCCGGGAGAGGGAGGTCCTACGAGCAGTACTTC. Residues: CASAGRGRSYEQYF.

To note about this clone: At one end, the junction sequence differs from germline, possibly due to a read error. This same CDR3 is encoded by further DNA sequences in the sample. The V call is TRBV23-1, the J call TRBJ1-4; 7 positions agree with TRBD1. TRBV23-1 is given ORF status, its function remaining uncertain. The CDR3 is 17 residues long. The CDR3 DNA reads TGCGCCAGCAGTCAACTGGGACAGCGAGCAACGAATGAAAAACTGTTTTTT. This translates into CASSQLGQRATNEKLFF.

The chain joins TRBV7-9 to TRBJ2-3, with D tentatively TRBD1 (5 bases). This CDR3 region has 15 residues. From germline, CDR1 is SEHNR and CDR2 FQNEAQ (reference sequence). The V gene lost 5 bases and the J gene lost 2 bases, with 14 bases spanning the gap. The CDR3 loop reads CASSQRQSNTDTQYF. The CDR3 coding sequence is TGTGCCAGCAGCCAAAGACAGTCAAACACAGATACGCAGTATTTT.

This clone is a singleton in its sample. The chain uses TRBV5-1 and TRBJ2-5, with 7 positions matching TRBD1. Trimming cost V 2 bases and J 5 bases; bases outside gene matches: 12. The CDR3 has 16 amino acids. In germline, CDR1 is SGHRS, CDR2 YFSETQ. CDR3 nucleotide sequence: TGCGCCAGCAGCTTAGGTAGCACAGGGGATGGGGAGACCCAGTACTTC. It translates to CASSLGSTGDGETQYF.

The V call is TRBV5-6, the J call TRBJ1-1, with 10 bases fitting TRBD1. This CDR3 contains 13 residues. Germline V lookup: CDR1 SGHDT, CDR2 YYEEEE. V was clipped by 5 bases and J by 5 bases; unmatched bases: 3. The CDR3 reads CASRGQGSTEAFF. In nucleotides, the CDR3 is TGTGCCAGCAGGGGACAGGGGAGTACTGAAGCTTTCTTT. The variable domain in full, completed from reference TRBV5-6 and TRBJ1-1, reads DAGVTQSPTHLIKTRGQQVTLRCSPKSGHDTVSWYQQALGQGPQFIFQYYEEEERQRGNFPDRFSGHQFPNYSSELNVNALLLGDSALYLCASRGQGSTEAFFGQGTRLTVV.

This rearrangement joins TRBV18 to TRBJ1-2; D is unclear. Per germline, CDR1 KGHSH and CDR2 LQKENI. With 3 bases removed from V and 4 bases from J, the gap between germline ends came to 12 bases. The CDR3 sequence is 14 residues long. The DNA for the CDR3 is TGTGCCAGCTCACCTGAAGCTCTGCCCTATGGCTACACCTTC. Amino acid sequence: CASSPEALPYGYTF.

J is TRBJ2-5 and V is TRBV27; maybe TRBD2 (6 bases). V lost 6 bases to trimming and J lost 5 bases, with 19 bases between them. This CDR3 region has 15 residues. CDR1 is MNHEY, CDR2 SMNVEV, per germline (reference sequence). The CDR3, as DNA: TGTGCCAGCAGAGCTGGACTATCACCCCTGGAGACCCAGTACTTC. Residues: CASRAGLSPLETQYF.

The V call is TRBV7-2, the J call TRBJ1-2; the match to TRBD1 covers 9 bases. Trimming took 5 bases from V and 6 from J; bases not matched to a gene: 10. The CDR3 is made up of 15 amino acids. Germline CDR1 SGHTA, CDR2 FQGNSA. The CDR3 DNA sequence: TGTGCCAGCAGCCTCCGACAGGGGGTCTATCATGGCTACACCTTC. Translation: CASSLRQGVYHGYTF.

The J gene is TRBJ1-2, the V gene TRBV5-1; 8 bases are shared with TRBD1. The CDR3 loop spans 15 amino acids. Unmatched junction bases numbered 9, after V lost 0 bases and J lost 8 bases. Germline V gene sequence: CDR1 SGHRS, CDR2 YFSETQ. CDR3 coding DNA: TGCGCCAGCAGCTTGGAAGGACAGGGAGGTTTGGGCTACACCTTC. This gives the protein CASSLEGQGGLGYTF.

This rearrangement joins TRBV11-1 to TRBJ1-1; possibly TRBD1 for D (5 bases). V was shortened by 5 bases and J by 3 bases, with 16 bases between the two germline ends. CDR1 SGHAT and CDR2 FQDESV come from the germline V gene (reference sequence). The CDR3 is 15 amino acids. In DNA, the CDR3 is TGTGCCAGCAGCCGGGGGTGGGTGATGGACACTGAAGCTTTCTTT. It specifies CASSRGWVMDTEAFF.

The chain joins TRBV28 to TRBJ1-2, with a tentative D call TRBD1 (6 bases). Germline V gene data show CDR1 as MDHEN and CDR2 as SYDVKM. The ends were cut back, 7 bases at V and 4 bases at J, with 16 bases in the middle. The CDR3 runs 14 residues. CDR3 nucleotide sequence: TGTGCCAGCACCCTCGGACAGACGTCCTATGGCTACACCTTC. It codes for CASTLGQTSYGYTF.

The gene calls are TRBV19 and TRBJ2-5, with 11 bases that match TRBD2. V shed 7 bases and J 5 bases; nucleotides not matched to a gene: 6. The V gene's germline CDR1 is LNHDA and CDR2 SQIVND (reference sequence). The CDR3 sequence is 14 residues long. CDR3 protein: CASNPSGRTETQYF. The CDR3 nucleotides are TGTGCCAGTAACCCTAGCGGGAGGACCGAGACCCAGTACTTC.

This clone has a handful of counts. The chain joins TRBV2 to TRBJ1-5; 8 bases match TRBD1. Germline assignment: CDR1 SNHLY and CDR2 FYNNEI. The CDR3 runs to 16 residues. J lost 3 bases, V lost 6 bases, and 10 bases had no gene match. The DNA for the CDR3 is TGTGCCAGCAGAGCTGGGACAGGAATAACCAATCAGCCCCAGCATTTT. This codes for CASRAGTGITNQPQHF.

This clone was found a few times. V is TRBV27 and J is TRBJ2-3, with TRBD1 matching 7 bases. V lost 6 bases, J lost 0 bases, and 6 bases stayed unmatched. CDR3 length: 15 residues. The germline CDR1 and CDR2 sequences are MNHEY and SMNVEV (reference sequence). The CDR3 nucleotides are TGTGCCAGCAGCCCGAGAGGGGGCAGCACAGATACGCAGTATTTT. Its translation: CASSPRGGSTDTQYF.

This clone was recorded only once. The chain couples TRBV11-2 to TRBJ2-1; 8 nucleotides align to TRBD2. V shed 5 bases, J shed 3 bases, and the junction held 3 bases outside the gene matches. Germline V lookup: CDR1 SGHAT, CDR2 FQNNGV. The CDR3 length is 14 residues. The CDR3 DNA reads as TGTGCCAGCAGCCCGGGACTAGACTACAATGAGCAGTTCTTC. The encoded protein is CASSPGLDYNEQFF.

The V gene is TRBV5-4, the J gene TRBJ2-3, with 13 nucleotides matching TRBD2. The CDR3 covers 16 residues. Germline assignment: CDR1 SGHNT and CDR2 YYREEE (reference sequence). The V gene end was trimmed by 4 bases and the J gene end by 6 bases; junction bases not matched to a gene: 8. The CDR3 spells CASSLSGLAGRDTQYF. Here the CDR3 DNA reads TGTGCCAGCAGCCTGTCGGGACTAGCGGGGCGGGATACGCAGTATTTT.

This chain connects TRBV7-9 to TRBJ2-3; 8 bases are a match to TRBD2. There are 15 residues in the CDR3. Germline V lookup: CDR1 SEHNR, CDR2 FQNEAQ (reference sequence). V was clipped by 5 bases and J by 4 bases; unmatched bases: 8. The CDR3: CASSPRLASADTQYF. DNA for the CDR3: TGTGCCAGCAGCCCGCGACTAGCGTCTGCAGATACGCAGTATTTT.

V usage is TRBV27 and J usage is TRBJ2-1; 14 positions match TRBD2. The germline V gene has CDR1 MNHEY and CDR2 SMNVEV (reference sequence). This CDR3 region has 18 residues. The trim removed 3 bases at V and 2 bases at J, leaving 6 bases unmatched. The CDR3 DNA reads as TGTGCCAGCAGTTTTCGACTAGCGGGGGGGACAACCTACAATGAGCAGTTCTTC. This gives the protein CASSFRLAGGTTYNEQFF.